The rows below give T cell receptor beta chains drawn from one sample of a study of CD8 T cells in Susac syndrome. TCRdb re-called the immunoSEQ multiplex PCR reads with MiXCR, one entry per CDR3 protein. This table has about 94,000 distinct CDR3 sequences, around 94% appearing once. Sequences were obtained from CD4+ T cells from PBMCs. These receptors were collected from a human donor with Susac syndrome. CDR3s include the opening cysteine and the closing phenylalanine or tryptophan.

TRBJ2-5 TRBV23-1 CASIGTQYF
TRBJ2-5 TRBV5-4 CASSYGLAGPQETQYF
TRBJ2-3 TRBV29-1 CSVAGFPEPYGNTDTQYF
TRBJ1-6 TRBV15 CATSSQERAYQRNSPLHF
TRBJ1-1 TRBV12-3/TRBV12-4 CASSRGARTEAFF
TRBJ2-2 TRBV19 CASTPRTANTGELFF
TRBJ1-2 TRBV28 CASSLSGGINYGYTF
TRBJ2-1 TRBV20-1 CSARDRAVIQFF
TRBJ1-1 TRBV28 CASSFLARPEAFF
TRBJ1-1 TRBV2 CASSVSGEAFF
TRBJ2-7 TRBV24-1 CAPGPRPRQGLSYEQYF
TRBJ1-5 TRBV7-7 CASSLSRGQPQHF
TRBJ1-2 TRBV4-1 CASSHPGDYGYTF
TRBJ2-7 TRBV7-2 CASSLDRGSYEQYF
TRBJ2-3 TRBV20-1 CSARSPSGGATDTQYF
TRBJ2-3 TRBV9 CASSVGGSTDTQYF
TRBJ1-4 TRBV30 CAWSVARTNEKLFF
TRBJ2-5 TRBV27 CASSTNRIGRVDTQYF
TRBJ1-1 TRBV4-1 CASAPGQGVNTEAFF
TRBJ2-3 TRBV5-6 CASSLGDRATDTQYF
TRBJ1-4 TRBV30 CAWRATGFNEKLFF
TRBJ1-5 TRBV28 CASSQTHGSNQPQHF
TRBJ2-3 TRBV10-3 CAIQAGSTDTQYF
TRBJ1-2 TRBV12-3/TRBV12-4 CASSLAGGHIYGYTF
TRBJ2-3 TRBV20-1 CSSERGTDTQYF
TRBJ2-7 TRBV5-1 CASSRGQGMDEQYF
TRBJ1-5 TRBV12-3/TRBV12-4 CASSPGTGDRQPQHF
TRBJ1-3 TRBV30 CAWSGTGGGNTIYF
TRBJ2-6 TRBV20-1 CSLGGGANVLTF
TRBJ1-1 TRBV9 CASFVAFF
TRBJ1-6 TRBV14 CASSPDSPNSPLHF
TRBJ1-1 TRBV5-1 CASNPGGNTEAFF
TRBJ1-2 TRBV25-1 CASSEVGRGHGYTF
TRBJ1-2 TRBV9 CASSVVEDYGYTF
TRBJ2-5 TRBV5-4 CASSILAGQETQYF
TRBJ1-1 TRBV30 CAWSVRGDTEAFF
TRBJ1-1 TRBV21-1 CASSKKRVGDEEAFF
TRBJ2-5 TRBV7-2 CASSLVAGTSGQTQYF
TRBJ2-3 TRBV12-3/TRBV12-4 CASSLWWDTQYF
TRBJ1-5 TRBV28 CASTSGGIQPQHF